This T cell receptor (beta chain) was sequenced in a study of identical twins. Study findings and constraints: Invariant MAIT and iNKT cells could partly confound zero-insertion analyses.

Each donor was a healthy Caucasian. TCRdb redid the calling of the 5' RACE reads with MiXCR, one entry per CDR3 protein. Found here are 350,000 to 600,000 distinct CDR3 sequences, 14% of them singletons; the top ten hold about 0.52%. This clonotype was counted ten times or more. Its antigen is currently unknown. The CDR3 runs to 13 residues. Trimming took 2 bases from V and 1 from J, leaving 5 bases between them. CDR1 is SGHTA, CDR2 FQGNSA, per germline. The same specimen was also included in a second study, on yellow fever vaccine responses in identical twins.

Source material: CD4+ T cells sorted from blood. This receptor was obtained from a woman aged 18-35 years in good health. V and J are TRBV7-2 and TRBJ1-1; D is unclear. The CDR3 region is CASSLKKNTEAFF. CDR3 in DNA: TGTGCCAGCAGCTTAAAGAAGAACACTGAAGCTTTCTTT.